The present entry profiles one T cell receptor (beta chain) with its context. The data were obtained in a study of blood T cell repertoires in COVID-19. On the study more broadly: The samples span acute and convalescent COVID-19 from the United States, Italy and Spain. T cells, B-cell-depleted T cells, or PBMCs provided the cDNA or gDNA that served as material.

Per the original data handling: Reference gene primers were amplified, and this amplification served to estimate nucleated cell counts. Sequencing was performed with immunoSEQ multiplex PCR; in TCRdb, only in-frame clones are kept and a portion is missing. The V and J calls and the clone size are those of that table, but D and trimming were determined from the DNA. The data contain tens of thousands of clones, more than 75% of them singletons. The sequenced material came from peripheral blood. The receptor comes from a human donor with active COVID-19. The donor label of this sample is uncertain.

For the CDR3, the DNA is TGTGCCAGCAGCCAGACTGTCACAAGCGGCCCAAGGGGGGGAGAGCAGTACTTC. This codes for CASSQTVTSGPRGGEQYF. The chain links TRBV5-6 to TRBJ2-7; TRBD2 is a possible D gene (7 bases). The CDR3 has 18 amino acids. The V end was cut by 4 bases, the J end by 7 bases, with 30 bases between. Germline V gene data show CDR1 as SGHDT and CDR2 as YYEEEE.